This TCR beta chain appears in the sequencing data of a study of early T cells in non-severe SARS-CoV-2 infection. In the study overall: Sequencing targeted bulk RNA from unsorted whole blood, leaving chains unpaired.

Study results and caveats: Sequences matched to VDJdb favored anti-spike CD8 responses, while private and CD4 specificities were missed.

This clonotype was observed at least ten times. No antigen is known for it. Losses at the gene ends were 6 bases for V and 2 bases for J; bases not matched to a gene: 7. Germline CDR1 reads MNHNS; CDR2 reads SASEGT. This CDR3 is 15 amino acids long. Each single cDNA molecule received a unique molecular identifier. TCRdb re-analysed the 5' RACE reads in MiXCR, keeping a single row per CDR3 protein. This sample has some 67,000 distinct CDR3 sequences, with around 13% found just once. The sequenced material came from whole blood. The chain is built from TRBV6-1 and TRBJ2-1, with TRBD2 matching over 7 bases. The TCR was taken from an adult who was a healthcare worker with PCR-confirmed SARS-CoV-2 infection or an uninfected control (not recorded which). The CDR3 DNA is TGTGCCAGCAGGACGGGGACTATGACCTACAATGAGCAGTTCTTC. Protein: CASRTGTMTYNEQFF.